The present T cell receptor (beta chain) was sequenced within a study of early T cells in non-severe SARS-CoV-2 infection. V shed 0 bases and J shed 3 bases, with 16 bases lying between them. CDR3 length: 17 residues. Germline CDR1 SGDLS, CDR2 YYNGEE. This clonotype was recorded a few times. Unique molecular identifiers were attached to individual cDNA molecules. TCRdb re-called the 5' RACE reads through MiXCR, storing one row per CDR3 protein. The sample shows about 58,000 distinct CDR3 sequences, roughly 13% of them seen only once. V and J are TRBV9 and TRBJ2-1, with D perhaps given as TRBD1 or TRBD2 (5 bases each). The material sequenced was whole blood. The clonotype originates from an adult who was a healthcare worker with PCR-confirmed SARS-CoV-2 infection or an uninfected control (not recorded which). The CDR3 sequence is CASSVVSGAGFYNEQFF. CDR3 coding DNA: TGTGCCAGCAGCGTAGTCTCCGGGGCCGGATTCTACAATGAGCAGTTCTTC. Complete variable domain (other parts from reference TRBV9 and TRBJ2-1): DSGVTQTPKHLITATGQRVTLRCSPRSGDLSVYWYQQSLDQGLQFLIQYYNGEERAKGNILERFSAQQFPDLHSELNLSSLELGDSALYFCASSVVSGAGFYNEQFFGPGTRLTVL.